The 17 T cell receptor beta chains below were found in one sample sequenced in a study of persistence of HIV-infected CD4 T cells. Antigens of these TCRs are unknown. The stimulus was an HIV-1 Gag 15-mer peptide pool, 0.9 to 1 ug/peptide/mL. CD40L-negative CD69-negative CD45RO-high memory CD4+ T cells were sorted as populations depleted of antigen-responding cells. The libraries were made with immunoSEQ version 4 in survey mode. The protocol was immunoSEQ multiplex PCR, while the TCRdb copy is restricted to in-frame clones and leaves out a portion. Here the sample spans about 64,000 clones, approximately 75% being singletons. The sequenced sample was CD4+ T cells sorted from PBMCs after approximately 19-hour stimulation, obtained from a patient who received antiretroviral therapy. These TCRs come from an adult man with HIV who was CMV-seropositive.

The V and J genes are TRBV6-6 and TRBJ1-4; 9 bases line up with TRBD1. The CDR3 sequence is 16 residues long. Looked up from germline, CDR1 is MNHNY and CDR2 is SVGAGI (reference sequence). V was clipped by 7 bases and J by 8 bases; unmatched bases: 14. Written as DNA, the CDR3 is TGTGCCAGCACCGCCTGGAAGGACAGGGGTACAGAAAAACTGTTTTTT. This sequence encodes CASTAWKDRGTEKLFF.

The chain links TRBV6-5 to TRBJ1-5, with 7 positions matching TRBD1. Losses at the gene ends were 6 bases for V and 3 bases for J; bases not matched to a gene: 8. The CDR3 length is 15 residues. The germline V gene has CDR1 MNHEY and CDR2 SVGAGI. DNA for the CDR3: TGTGCCAGCAGCCCACAGGGGATGGACAATCAGCCCCAGCATTTT. Translating it yields CASSPQGMDNQPQHF.

V usage is TRBV4-1 and J usage is TRBJ2-7; 8 bases align to TRBD1. Trimming cost V 1 base and J 1 base; bases outside gene matches: 6. The CDR3 runs 16 residues. CDR1 MGHRA and CDR2 YSYEKL come from the germline V gene. In nucleotides, the CDR3 is TGCGCCAGCAGCCAAGCAGTAGGACAGGGATCCTACGAGCAGTACTTC. This gives the protein CASSQAVGQGSYEQYF.

This chain connects TRBV15 to TRBJ1-3; no definite D call. CDR3 length: 15 residues. Germline assignment: CDR1 LNHNV and CDR2 YYDKDF (reference sequence). V was clipped by 4 bases and J by 4 bases, with 14 bases between them. The CDR3: CATSTDQRPGNTIYF. The DNA of the CDR3 is TGTGCCACCAGCACTGACCAGAGACCCGGAAACACCATATATTTT.

The V call is TRBV28, the J call TRBJ1-2; no reliable D call. The germline V gene has CDR1 MDHEN and CDR2 SYDVKM. Deletions cut 7 bases from V and 8 bases from J, with 14 bases between. The CDR3 loop spans 12 amino acids. CDR3 nucleotides: TGTGCCAGCAAAATTCAGCTTGGAGGCTACACCTTC. Its translation: CASKIQLGGYTF.

This clone was seen once. The CDR3 DNA is TGCGCCAGCAGCTTGAGCGGGGTCAATGAAAAACTGTTTTTT. Amino acid sequence: CASSLSGVNEKLFF. The chain links TRBV5-1 to TRBJ1-4; no firm D call. The V gene's germline CDR1 is SGHRS and CDR2 YFSETQ. The CDR3 consists of 14 residues. Trimming left V 1 base short and J 5 bases short, with 9 bases between.

This clone came up a few times. The rearrangement links TRBV5-1 to TRBJ1-6; the D is unclear. Trimming stripped 0 bases from V and 7 bases from J, with 5 bases between. This CDR3 contains 13 residues. CDR1 is SGHRS and CDR2 is YFSETQ in the germline V gene. The CDR3 sequence: CASSLDGNSPLHF. Here the CDR3 DNA reads TGCGCCAGCAGCTTGGACGGGAATTCACCCCTCCACTTT.

J is TRBJ1-2 and V is TRBV7-9; 9 nucleotides line up with TRBD1. The CDR3 spans 14 residues. The germline gives CDR1 SEHNR, CDR2 FQNEAQ (reference sequence). Trimming took 5 bases from V and 7 from J; bases not matched to a gene: 8. This chain's CDR3 is CASSADRGPGGYTF. The DNA for the CDR3 is TGTGCCAGCAGCGCGGACAGGGGACCGGGTGGCTACACCTTC. Full variable domain (missing parts from reference TRBV7-9 and TRBJ1-2): DTGVSQNPRHKITKRGQNVTFRCDPISEHNRLYWYRQTLGQGPEFLTYFQNEAQLEKSRLLSDRFSAERPKGSFSTLEIQRTEQGDSAMYLCASSADRGPGGYTFGSGTRLTVV.

The genes are TRBV5-6 and TRBJ2-6, with TRBD1 identical over 7 bases. The CDR3 has 15 residues. V gave up 4 bases and J gave up 4 bases; unmatched junction bases: 5. Germline V gene sequence: CDR1 SGHDT, CDR2 YYEEEE. The CDR3 DNA sequence: TGTGCCAGCAGCCGACAGGGAACCGGGGCCAACGTCCTGACTTTC. Translation: CASSRQGTGANVLTF.

The CDR3 DNA reads TGTGCCAGCAGCGCCTCCGGGACAGGGGGGCTAAGAGGCTACACCTTC. As protein: CASSASGTGGLRGYTF. J is TRBJ1-2 and V is TRBV7-3, with 11 bases matching TRBD1. V shed 5 bases, J shed 8 bases, and the junction held 13 bases outside the gene matches. The CDR3 has 16 amino acids. CDR1 and CDR2 from the germline V gene are SGHTA and FQGTGA.

This chain connects TRBV3-1 (or the pseudogene TRBV3-2) to TRBJ1-1; possibly TRBD1 for D (5 bases). This CDR3 has 16 residues. V was cut by 4 bases and J by 1 base, with 16 bases left in between. In germline, CDR1 is LGHDT, CDR2 YNNKEL (reference sequence). The CDR3 bases are TGTGCCAGCAGCCCTAAGAGGGGAATCGGGAACACTGAAGCTTTCTTT. Translated, it gives CASSPKRGIGNTEAFF.

V gene TRBV5-1 combines with J gene TRBJ1-2; 8 bases map to TRBD1. Trimming removed 4 bases from V and 3 bases from J; junction bases left unmatched: 5. CDR3 length: 14 residues. CDR1 and CDR2 from the germline V gene are SGHRS and YFSETQ. CDR3 DNA sequence: TGCGCCAGCAGCGAGACAGGGGTCTACTATGGCTACACCTTC. Encoded protein: CASSETGVYYGYTF. The full variable domain, rest sourced from reference TRBV5-1 and TRBJ1-2, is KAGVTQTPRYLIKTRGQQVTLSCSPISGHRSVSWYQQTPGQGLQFLFEYFSETQRNKGNFPGRFSGRQFSNSRSEMNVSTLELGDSALYLCASSETGVYYGYTFGSGTRLTVV.

The chain employs TRBV20-1 and TRBJ1-5, with TRBD1 identical over 9 bases. Germline lookup yields CDR1 DFQATT and CDR2 SNEGSKA (reference sequence). The CDR3 length is 13 residues. J was trimmed by 6 bases and V by 3 bases; bases with no gene match: 3. The CDR3 protein is CSASGTGRQPQHF. The CDR3 DNA reads TGCAGTGCTAGTGGGACAGGGCGTCAGCCCCAGCATTTT.

By share, this clone ranks as medium-sized. J is TRBJ2-2 and V is TRBV5-4; 9 bases fit TRBD1. The germline V gene has CDR1 SGHNT and CDR2 YYREEE (reference sequence). CDR3 length: 15 residues. V trimming: 4 bases; J trimming: 1 base; junction bases outside the gene matches: 2. The CDR3 DNA reads TGTGCCAGCAGCCTGGACAGGGGGAACACCGGGGAGCTGTTTTTT. Translated, it gives CASSLDRGNTGELFF. Drawing the rest from reference TRBV5-4 and TRBJ2-2, the complete variable domain is ETGVTQSPTHLIKTRGQQVTLRCSSQSGHNTVSWYQQALGQGPQFIFQYYREEENGRGNFPPRFSGLQFPNYSSELNVNALELDDSALYLCASSLDRGNTGELFFGEGSRLTVL.

The chain links TRBV14 to TRBJ2-1; the D is unclear. The CDR3 sequence is 15 residues long. Germline lookup yields CDR1 SGHDN and CDR2 FVKESK. The V end was cut by 0 bases, the J end by 7 bases, with 13 bases between. CDR3 protein: CASSQDLLVINEQFF. In DNA, the CDR3 is TGTGCCAGCAGCCAAGATCTCTTAGTTATTAATGAGCAGTTCTTC.

In this sample, this clone turned up a few times. The rearrangement uses TRBV4-1 and TRBJ2-7; 11 nucleotides match TRBD1. The CDR3 length is 16 residues. The V gene end was trimmed by 3 bases and the J gene end by 3 bases; junction bases not matched to a gene: 7. The germline V gene encodes CDR1 MGHRA and CDR2 YSYEKL. In DNA, the CDR3 is TGCGCCAGCAGCCACCCCACCGGGACAGGGGGCTACGAGCAGTACTTC. As protein: CASSHPTGTGGYEQYF.

The chain has TRBV7-9 and TRBJ2-3, with TRBD2 matching over 12 bases. The germline CDR1 and CDR2 sequences are SEHNR and FQNEAQ (reference sequence). The trim removed 5 bases at V and 5 bases at J, leaving 14 bases unmatched. This CDR3 is 18 amino acids long. In DNA form, the CDR3 reads TGTGCCAGCAGCCCAGGGGGACTAGCGGGCGTACAAGGAGATACGCAGTATTTT. It is translated as CASSPGGLAGVQGDTQYF.